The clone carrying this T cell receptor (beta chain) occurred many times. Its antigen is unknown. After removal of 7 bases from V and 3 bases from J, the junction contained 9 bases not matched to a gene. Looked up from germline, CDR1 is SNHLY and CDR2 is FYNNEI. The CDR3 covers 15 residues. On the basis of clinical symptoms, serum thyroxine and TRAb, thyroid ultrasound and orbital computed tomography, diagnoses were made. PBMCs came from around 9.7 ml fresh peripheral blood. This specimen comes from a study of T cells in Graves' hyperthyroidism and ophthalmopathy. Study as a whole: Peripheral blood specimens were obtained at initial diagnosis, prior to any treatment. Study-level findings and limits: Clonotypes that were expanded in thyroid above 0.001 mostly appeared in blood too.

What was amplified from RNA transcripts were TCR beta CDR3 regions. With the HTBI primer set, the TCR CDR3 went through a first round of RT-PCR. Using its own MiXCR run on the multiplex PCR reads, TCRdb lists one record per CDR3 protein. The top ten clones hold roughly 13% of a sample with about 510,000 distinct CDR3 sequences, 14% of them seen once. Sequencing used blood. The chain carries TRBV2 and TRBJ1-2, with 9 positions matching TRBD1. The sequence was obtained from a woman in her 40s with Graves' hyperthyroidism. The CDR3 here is CASIGGQGRYYGYTF. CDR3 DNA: TGTGCCAGCATTGGGGGACAGGGCCGTTACTATGGCTACACCTTC.